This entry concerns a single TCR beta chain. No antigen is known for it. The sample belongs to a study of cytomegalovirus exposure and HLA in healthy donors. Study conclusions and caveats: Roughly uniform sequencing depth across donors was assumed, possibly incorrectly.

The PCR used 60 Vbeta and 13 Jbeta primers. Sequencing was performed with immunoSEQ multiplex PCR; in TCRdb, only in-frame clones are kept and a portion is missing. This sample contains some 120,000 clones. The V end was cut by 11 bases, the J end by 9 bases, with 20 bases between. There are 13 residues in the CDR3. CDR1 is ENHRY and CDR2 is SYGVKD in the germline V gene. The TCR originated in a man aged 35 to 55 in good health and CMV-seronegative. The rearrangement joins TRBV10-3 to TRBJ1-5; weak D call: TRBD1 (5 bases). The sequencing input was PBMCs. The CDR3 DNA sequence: TGTGCCTGCTCGCCCATAGGCGGGGGGCCCCAGCATTTT. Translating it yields CACSPIGGGPQHF.